This T cell receptor (beta chain) was found in a study of T cell responses to AZD1222 COVID-19 vaccine. Study-wide points: The donor group comprised mostly white British people and more females; the analysis possibly underestimated clonal diversity. Repertoires were collected only later (after the peak T cell response had occurred). With two AZD1222 doses given, Spike-specific TCR breadth and depth both rose. There were vaccine-associated CD4 TCRs across spike, dominant at 160-218 and 743-854.

On this clone itself: The antigen is unknown.

The CDR3 length is 14 residues. V lost 5 bases and J 1 base, leaving 11 bases between the germline ends. Germline loops: CDR1 SNHLY, CDR2 FYNNEI. Assay used: immunoSEQ multiplex PCR; TCRdb lists only in-frame clones, some missing. Of about 76,000 clones listed, about 74% were seen once; the top ten hold 27%. This rearrangement joins TRBV2 to TRBJ2-5; D remains ambiguous. The receptor was derived from an adult who received the MenACWY meningococcal vaccine as a control. The sample in question was peripheral blood, obtained 28 days after the second dose of the MenACWY control vaccine. This CDR3 reads CASSPQRSQETQYF. The CDR3 region has the DNA TGTGCCAGCAGTCCCCAGAGGAGCCAAGAGACCCAGTACTTC.